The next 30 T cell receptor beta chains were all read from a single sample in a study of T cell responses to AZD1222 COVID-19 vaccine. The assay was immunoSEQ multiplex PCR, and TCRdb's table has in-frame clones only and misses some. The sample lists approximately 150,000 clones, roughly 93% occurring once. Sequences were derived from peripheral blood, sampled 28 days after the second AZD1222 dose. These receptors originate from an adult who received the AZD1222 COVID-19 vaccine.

CDR3 nucleotides: TGTGCCAGCAGCCGGAATACGGGGACAGGGGAGACCCAGTACTTC. Residues: CASSRNTGTGETQYF. This chain connects TRBV7-8 to TRBJ2-5; 9 bases agree with TRBD1. Trimming cost V 5 bases and J 5 bases; bases outside gene matches: 9. There are 15 residues in the CDR3. The germline V gene encodes CDR1 SGHVS and CDR2 FQNEAQ.

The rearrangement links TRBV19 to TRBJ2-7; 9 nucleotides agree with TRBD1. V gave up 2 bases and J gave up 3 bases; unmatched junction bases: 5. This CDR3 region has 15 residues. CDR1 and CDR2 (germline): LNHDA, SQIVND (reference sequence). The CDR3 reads CASSITGGWSYEQYF. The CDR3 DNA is TGTGCCAGTAGTATAACAGGGGGCTGGAGCTACGAGCAGTACTTC.

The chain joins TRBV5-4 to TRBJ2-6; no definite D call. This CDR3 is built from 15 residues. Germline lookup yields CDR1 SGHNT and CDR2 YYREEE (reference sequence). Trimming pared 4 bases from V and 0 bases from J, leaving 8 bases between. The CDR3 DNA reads TGTGCCAGCAGCCGAACGTACTCTGGGGCCAACGTCCTGACTTTC. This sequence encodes CASSRTYSGANVLTF.

CDR3 sequence reads: CSVDEGDTGELFF. The CDR3 nucleotides are TGCAGCGTTGACGAGGGAGACACCGGGGAGCTGTTTTTT. The chain combines TRBV29-1 with TRBJ2-2, with D tentatively TRBD2 (5 bases). Germline CDR1 is SQVTM and CDR2 is ANQGSEA. The V end was cut by 3 bases, the J end by 3 bases, with 8 bases between. The CDR3 has 13 residues.

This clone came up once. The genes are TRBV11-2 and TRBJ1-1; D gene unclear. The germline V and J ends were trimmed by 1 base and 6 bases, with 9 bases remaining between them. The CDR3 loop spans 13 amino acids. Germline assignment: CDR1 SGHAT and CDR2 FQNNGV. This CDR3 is CASSLGGMAEAFF. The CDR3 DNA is TGTGCCAGCAGCTTAGGAGGGATGGCTGAAGCTTTCTTT.

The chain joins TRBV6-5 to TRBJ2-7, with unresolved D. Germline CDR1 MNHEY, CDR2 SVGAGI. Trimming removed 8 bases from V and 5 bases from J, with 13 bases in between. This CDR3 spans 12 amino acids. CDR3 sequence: CASQTLPHEQYF. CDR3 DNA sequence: TGTGCCAGCCAGACCCTGCCACACGAGCAGTACTTC.

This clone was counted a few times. CDR3 residues: CASSPRGSYEQYF. CDR3 in DNA: TGTGCCAGCAGCCCCCGAGGATCCTACGAGCAGTACTTC. The chain carries TRBV7-9 and TRBJ2-7; the D is unclear. The V end was cut by 5 bases, the J end by 1 base, with 9 bases between. The CDR3 spans 13 residues. Germline assignment: CDR1 SEHNR and CDR2 FQNEAQ (reference sequence).

The CDR3 is CASSAGTSVGETQYF. The CDR3 nucleotides are TGTGCCAGCAGTGCGGGGACTAGCGTTGGCGAGACCCAGTACTTC. V usage is TRBV28 and J usage is TRBJ2-5; TRBD2 matches at 10 bases. The V gene end was trimmed by 5 bases and the J gene end by 5 bases; junction bases not matched to a gene: 8. CDR3 length: 15 residues. CDR1 and CDR2 from the germline V gene are MDHEN and SYDVKM.

The CDR3 loop is CASSWGQPENTEAFF. DNA of the CDR3: TGCGCCAGCAGCTGGGGACAGCCTGAGAACACTGAAGCTTTCTTT. This sequence joins TRBV5-1 and TRBJ1-1, with TRBD1 matching 7 bases. CDR1 and CDR2 (germline): SGHRS, YFSETQ. This CDR3 has 15 amino acids. Trimming at V came to 3 bases and at J to 1 base, leaving 6 bases not matched to a gene.

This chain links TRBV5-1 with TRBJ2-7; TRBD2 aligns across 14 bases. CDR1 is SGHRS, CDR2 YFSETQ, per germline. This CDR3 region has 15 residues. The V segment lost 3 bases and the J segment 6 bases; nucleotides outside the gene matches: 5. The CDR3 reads CASSSGLAGGGEQYF. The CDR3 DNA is TGCGCCAGCAGCTCCGGACTAGCGGGAGGAGGCGAGCAGTACTTC. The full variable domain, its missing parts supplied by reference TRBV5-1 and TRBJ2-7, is KAGVTQTPRYLIKTRGQQVTLSCSPISGHRSVSWYQQTPGQGLQFLFEYFSETQRNKGNFPGRFSGRQFSNSRSEMNVSTLELGDSALYLCASSSGLAGGGEQYFGPGTRLTVT.

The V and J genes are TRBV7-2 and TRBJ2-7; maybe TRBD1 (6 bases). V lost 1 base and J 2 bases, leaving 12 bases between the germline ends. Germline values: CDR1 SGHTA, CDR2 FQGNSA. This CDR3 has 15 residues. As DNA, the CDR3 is TGTGCCAGCAGCTTAGGCGCAGGGGCCCCCTACGAGCAGTACTTC. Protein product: CASSLGAGAPYEQYF.

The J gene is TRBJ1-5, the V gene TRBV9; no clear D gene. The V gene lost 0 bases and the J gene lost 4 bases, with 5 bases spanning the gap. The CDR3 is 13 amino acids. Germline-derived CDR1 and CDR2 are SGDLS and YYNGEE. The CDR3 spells CASSVVPNQPQHF. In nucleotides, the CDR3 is TGTGCCAGCAGCGTAGTTCCAAATCAGCCCCAGCATTTT. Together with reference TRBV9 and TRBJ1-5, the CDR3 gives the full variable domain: DSGVTQTPKHLITATGQRVTLRCSPRSGDLSVYWYQQSLDQGLQFLIQYYNGEERAKGNILERFSAQQFPDLHSELNLSSLELGDSALYFCASSVVPNQPQHFGDGTRLSIL.

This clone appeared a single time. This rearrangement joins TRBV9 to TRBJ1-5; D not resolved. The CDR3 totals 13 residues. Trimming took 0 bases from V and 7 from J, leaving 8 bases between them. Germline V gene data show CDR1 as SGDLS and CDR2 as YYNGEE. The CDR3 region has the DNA TGTGCCAGCAGCGTAGATCATGGGCAGCCCCAGCATTTT. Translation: CASSVDHGQPQHF.

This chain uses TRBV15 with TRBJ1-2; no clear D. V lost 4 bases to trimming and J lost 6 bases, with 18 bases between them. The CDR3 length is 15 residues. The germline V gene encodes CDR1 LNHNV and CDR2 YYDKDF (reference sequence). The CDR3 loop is CATSTGSTTTHGYTF. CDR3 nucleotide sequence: TGTGCCACCAGCACGGGTTCGACAACGACCCATGGCTACACCTTC.

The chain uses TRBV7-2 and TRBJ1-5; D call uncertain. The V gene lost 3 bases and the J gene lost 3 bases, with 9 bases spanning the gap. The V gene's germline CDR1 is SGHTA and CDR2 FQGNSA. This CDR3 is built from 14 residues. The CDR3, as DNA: TGTGCCAGCAGCTTGGGGAGACTCAATCAGCCCCAGCATTTT. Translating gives CASSLGRLNQPQHF.

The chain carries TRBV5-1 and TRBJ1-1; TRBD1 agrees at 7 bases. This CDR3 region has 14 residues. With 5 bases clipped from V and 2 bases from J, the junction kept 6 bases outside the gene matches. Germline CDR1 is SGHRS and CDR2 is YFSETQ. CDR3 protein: CASSPDRPNTEAFF. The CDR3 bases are TGCGCCAGCAGTCCGGACAGGCCTAACACTGAAGCTTTCTTT.

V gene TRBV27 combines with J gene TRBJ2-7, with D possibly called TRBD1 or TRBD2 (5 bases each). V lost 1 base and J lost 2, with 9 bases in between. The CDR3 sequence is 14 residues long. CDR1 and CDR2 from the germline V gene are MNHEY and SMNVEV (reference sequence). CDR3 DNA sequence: TGTGCCAGCAGTTTATTGGGGGAAACCTACGAGCAGTACTTC. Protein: CASSLLGETYEQYF.

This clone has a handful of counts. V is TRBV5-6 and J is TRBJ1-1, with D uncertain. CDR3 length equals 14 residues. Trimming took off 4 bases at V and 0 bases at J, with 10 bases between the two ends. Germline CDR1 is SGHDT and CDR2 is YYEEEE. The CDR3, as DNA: TGTGCCAGCAGCAGCCCAGCATTGAACACTGAAGCTTTCTTT. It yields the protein CASSSPALNTEAFF.

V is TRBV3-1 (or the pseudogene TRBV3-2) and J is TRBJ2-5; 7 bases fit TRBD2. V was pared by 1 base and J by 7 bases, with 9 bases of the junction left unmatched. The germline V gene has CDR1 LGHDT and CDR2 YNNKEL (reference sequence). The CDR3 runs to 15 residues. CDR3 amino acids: CASSQAPSGGGTQYF. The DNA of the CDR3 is TGTGCCAGCAGCCAAGCCCCTAGCGGTGGGGGGACCCAGTACTTC.

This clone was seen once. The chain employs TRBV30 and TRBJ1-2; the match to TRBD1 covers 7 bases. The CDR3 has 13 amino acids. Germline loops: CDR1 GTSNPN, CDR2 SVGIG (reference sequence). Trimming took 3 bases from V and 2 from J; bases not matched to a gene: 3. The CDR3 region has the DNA TGTGCCTGGAGCCGGGACAGCAACTATGGCTACACCTTC. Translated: CAWSRDSNYGYTF.

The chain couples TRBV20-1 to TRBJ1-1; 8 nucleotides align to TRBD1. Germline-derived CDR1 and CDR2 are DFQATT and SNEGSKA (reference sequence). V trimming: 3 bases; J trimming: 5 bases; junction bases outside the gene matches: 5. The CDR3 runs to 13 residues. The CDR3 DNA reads TGCAGTGCTAGTGACAGGGGTAGGACTGAAGCTTTCTTT. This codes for CSASDRGRTEAFF.

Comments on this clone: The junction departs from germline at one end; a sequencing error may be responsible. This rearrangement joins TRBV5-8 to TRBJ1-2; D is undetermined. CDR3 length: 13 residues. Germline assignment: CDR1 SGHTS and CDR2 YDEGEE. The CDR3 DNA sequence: TGTGCCAGCAGCCCTCTCCCACCTCGTGTCTACTCATTC. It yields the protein CASSPLPPRVYSF. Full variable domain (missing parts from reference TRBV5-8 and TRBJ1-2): EAGVTQSPTHLIKTRGQQATLRCSPISGHTSVYWYQQALGLGLQFLLWYDEGEERNRGNFPPRFSGRQFPNYSSELNVNALELEDSALYLCASSPLPPRVYSFGSGTRLTVV.

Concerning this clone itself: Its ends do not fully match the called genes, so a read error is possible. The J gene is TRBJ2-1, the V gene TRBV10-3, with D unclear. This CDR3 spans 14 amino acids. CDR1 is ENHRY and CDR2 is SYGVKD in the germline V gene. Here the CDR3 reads CATSGPGSYNEQFF. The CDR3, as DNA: TGTGCCACCAGTGGGCCGGGCTCCTACAATGAGCAGTTCTTC.

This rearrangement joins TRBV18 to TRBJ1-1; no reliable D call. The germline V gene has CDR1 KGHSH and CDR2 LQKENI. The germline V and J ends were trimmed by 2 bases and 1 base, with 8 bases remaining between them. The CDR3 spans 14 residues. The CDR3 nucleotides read TGTGCCAGCTCACCAAGTTGGCAGAACACTGAAGCTTTCTTT. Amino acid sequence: CASSPSWQNTEAFF.

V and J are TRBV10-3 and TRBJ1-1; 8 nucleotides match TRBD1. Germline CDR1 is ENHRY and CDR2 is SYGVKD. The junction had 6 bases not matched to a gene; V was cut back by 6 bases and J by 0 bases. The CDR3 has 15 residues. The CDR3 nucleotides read TGTGCCATCAGCACGGACAGGGTCATGAACACTGAAGCTTTCTTT. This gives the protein CAISTDRVMNTEAFF.

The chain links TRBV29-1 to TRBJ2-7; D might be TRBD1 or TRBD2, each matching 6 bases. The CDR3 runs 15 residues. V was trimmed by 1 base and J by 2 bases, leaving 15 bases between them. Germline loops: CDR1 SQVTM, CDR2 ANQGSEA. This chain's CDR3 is CSVEAEEGEPYEQYF. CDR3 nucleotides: TGCAGCGTTGAAGCGGAGGAGGGGGAGCCCTACGAGCAGTACTTC.

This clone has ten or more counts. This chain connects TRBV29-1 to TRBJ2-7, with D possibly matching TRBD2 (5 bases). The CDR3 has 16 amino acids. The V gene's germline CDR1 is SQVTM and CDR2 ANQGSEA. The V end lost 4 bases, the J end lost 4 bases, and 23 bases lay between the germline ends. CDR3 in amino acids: CSVVGTANVGSYEQYF. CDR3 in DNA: TGCAGCGTTGTTGGCACGGCAAATGTGGGGAGTTACGAGCAGTACTTC.

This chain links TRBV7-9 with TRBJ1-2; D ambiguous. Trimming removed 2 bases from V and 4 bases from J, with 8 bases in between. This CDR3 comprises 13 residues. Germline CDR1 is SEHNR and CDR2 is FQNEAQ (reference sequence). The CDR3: CASSLNKFYGYTF. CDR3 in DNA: TGTGCCAGCAGCTTAAACAAGTTCTATGGCTACACCTTC.

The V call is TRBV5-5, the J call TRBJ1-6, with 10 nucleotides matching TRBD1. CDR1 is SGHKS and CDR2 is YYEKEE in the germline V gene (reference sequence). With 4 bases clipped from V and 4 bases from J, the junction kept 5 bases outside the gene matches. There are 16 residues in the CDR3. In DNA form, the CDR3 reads TGTGCCAGCAGCGGGCGACAGGGGGCATATAATTCACCCCTCCACTTT. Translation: CASSGRQGAYNSPLHF. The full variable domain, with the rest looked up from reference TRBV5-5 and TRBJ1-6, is DAGVTQSPTHLIKTRGQQVTLRCSPISGHKSVSWYQQVLGQGPQFIFQYYEKEERGRGNFPDRFSARQFPNYSSELNVNALLLGDSALYLCASSGRQGAYNSPLHFGNGTRLTVT.

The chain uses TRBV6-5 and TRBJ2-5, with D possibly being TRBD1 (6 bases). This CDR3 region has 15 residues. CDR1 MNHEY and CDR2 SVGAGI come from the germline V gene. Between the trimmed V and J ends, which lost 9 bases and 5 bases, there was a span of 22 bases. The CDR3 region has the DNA TGTGCCAGTGGGGGCGGGCAGGGGAGCATGGAGACCCAGTACTTC. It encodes CASGGGQGSMETQYF.